Sequencing of this T cell receptor beta chain was carried out in a study of OX40 agonist ivuxolimab in advanced cancers. Study outcomes and limitations: Relative to CD4+, CD8+ T cells held more expanded clones on average.

Assay used: immunoSEQ multiplex PCR; TCRdb lists only in-frame clones, some missing. This table holds about 70,000 clones, 65% to 90% found once. With regard to this clone: What it binds is unknown.

With V trimmed by 6 bases and J by 4 bases, 10 bases remained unmatched. The CDR3 has 15 residues. Per the germline V gene, CDR1 is SNHLY and CDR2 is FYNNEI. The material was CD4+ or CD8+ T cells sorted from blood, obtained in a trial of the OX40 agonist ivuxolimab. The chain is built from TRBV2 and TRBJ1-1, with TRBD1 identical over 8 bases. The clonotype was recovered from an adult with an advanced solid tumor such as melanoma, head and neck, liver or kidney cancer. The CDR3 protein is CASRAGQGLSTEAFF. The CDR3 nucleotides are TGTGCCAGCAGAGCCGGACAGGGCCTGAGCACTGAAGCTTTCTTT.